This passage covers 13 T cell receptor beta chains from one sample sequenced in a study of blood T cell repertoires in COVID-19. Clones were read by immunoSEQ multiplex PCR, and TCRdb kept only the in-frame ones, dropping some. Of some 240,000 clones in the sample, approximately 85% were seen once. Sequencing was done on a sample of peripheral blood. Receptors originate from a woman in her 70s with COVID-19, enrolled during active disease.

The CDR3 loop reads CASSPRTSSNEQFF. The DNA for the CDR3 is TGTGCCAGCAGCCCCAGGACTAGCAGCAATGAGCAGTTCTTC. The V and J genes are TRBV7-9 and TRBJ2-1; the match to TRBD2 covers 8 bases. With V trimmed by 5 bases and J by 6 bases, 6 bases remained unmatched. The CDR3 contains 14 residues. Looked up from germline, CDR1 is SEHNR and CDR2 is FQNEAQ (reference sequence). Variable domain in full (rest from reference TRBV7-9 and TRBJ2-1): DTGVSQNPRHKITKRGQNVTFRCDPISEHNRLYWYRQTLGQGPEFLTYFQNEAQLEKSRLLSDRFSAERPKGSFSTLEIQRTEQGDSAMYLCASSPRTSSNEQFFGPGTRLTVL.

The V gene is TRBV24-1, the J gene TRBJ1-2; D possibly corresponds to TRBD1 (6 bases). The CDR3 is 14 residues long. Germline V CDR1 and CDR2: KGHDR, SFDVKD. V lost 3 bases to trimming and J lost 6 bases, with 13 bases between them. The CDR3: CATSDRGGVDGYTF. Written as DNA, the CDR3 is TGTGCCACCAGTGATCGGGGGGGCGTGGATGGCTACACCTTC.

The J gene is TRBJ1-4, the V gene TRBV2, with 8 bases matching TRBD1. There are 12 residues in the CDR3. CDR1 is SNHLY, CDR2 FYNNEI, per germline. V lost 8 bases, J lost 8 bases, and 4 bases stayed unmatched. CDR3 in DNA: TGTGCCAGCTCGGACAGGGAAGAAAAACTGTTTTTT. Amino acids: CASSDREEKLFF.

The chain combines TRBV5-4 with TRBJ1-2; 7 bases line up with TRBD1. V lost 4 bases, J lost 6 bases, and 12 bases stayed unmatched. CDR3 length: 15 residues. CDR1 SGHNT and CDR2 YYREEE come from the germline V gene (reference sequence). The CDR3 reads CASSLAQGVFNGYTF. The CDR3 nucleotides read TGTGCCAGCAGCCTAGCTCAGGGGGTTTTTAATGGCTACACCTTC.

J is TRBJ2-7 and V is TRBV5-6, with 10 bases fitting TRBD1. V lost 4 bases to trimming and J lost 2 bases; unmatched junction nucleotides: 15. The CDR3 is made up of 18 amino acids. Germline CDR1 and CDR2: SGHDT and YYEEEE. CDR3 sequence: CASSPFGGGGQGAYEQYF. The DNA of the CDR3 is TGTGCCAGCAGCCCCTTTGGGGGCGGTGGACAGGGGGCCTACGAGCAGTACTTC.

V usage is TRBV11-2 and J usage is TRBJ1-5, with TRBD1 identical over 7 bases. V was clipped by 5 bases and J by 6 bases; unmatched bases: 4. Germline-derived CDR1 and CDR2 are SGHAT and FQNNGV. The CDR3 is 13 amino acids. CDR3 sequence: CASSGDSRQPQHF. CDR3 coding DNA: TGTGCCAGCAGCGGGGACAGTCGTCAGCCCCAGCATTTT.

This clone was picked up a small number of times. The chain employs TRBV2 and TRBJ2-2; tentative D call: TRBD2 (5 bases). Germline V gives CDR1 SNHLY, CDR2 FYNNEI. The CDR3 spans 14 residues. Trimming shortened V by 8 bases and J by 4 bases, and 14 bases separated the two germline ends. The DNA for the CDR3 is TGTGCCAGCGCTAGGACTCTTCTCACCGGGGAGCTGTTTTTT. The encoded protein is CASARTLLTGELFF. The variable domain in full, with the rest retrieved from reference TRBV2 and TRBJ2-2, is EPEVTQTPSHQVTQMGQEVILRCVPISNHLYFYWYRQILGQKVEFLVSFYNNEISEKSEIFDDQFSVERPDGSNFTLKIRSTKLEDSAMYFCASARTLLTGELFFGEGSRLTVL.

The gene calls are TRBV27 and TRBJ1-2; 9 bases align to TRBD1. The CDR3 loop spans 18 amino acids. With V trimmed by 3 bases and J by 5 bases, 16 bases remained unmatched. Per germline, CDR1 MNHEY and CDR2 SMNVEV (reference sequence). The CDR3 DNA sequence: TGTGCCAGCAGTTTCTCCCCCGGGACAGGGAACCTATATTATGGCTACACCTTC. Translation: CASSFSPGTGNLYYGYTF.

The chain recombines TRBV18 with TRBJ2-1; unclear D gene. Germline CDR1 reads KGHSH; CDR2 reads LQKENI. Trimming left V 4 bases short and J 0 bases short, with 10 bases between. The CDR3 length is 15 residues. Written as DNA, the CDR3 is TGTGCCAGCTCACTACAGCTTAGCTCCTACAATGAGCAGTTCTTC. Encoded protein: CASSLQLSSYNEQFF.

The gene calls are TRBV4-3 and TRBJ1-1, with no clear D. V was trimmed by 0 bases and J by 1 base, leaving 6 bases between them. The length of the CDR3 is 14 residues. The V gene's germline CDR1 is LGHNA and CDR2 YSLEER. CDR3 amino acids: CASSQEYTNTEAFF. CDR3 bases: TGCGCCAGCAGCCAAGAATACACGAACACTGAAGCTTTCTTT.

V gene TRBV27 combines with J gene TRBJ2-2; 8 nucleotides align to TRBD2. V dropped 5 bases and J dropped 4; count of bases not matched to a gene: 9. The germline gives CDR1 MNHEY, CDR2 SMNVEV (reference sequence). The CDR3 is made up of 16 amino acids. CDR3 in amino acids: CASSPLSGGGTGELFF. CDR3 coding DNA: TGTGCCAGCAGTCCCCTCAGCGGGGGAGGCACCGGGGAGCTGTTTTTT.

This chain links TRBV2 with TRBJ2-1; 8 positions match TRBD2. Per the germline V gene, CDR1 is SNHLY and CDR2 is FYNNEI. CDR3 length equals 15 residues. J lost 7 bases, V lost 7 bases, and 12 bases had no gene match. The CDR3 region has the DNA TGTGCCAGCACATACCGAAGCGGGAGAGGAAATGAGCAGTTCTTC. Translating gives CASTYRSGRGNEQFF.

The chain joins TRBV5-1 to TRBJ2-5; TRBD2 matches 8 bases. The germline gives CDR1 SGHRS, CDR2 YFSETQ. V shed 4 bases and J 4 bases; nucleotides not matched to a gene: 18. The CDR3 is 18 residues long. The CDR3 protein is CASSLRRTRGGHPETQYF. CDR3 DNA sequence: TGCGCCAGCAGCCTTAGGAGGACTCGGGGGGGCCATCCAGAGACCCAGTACTTC.